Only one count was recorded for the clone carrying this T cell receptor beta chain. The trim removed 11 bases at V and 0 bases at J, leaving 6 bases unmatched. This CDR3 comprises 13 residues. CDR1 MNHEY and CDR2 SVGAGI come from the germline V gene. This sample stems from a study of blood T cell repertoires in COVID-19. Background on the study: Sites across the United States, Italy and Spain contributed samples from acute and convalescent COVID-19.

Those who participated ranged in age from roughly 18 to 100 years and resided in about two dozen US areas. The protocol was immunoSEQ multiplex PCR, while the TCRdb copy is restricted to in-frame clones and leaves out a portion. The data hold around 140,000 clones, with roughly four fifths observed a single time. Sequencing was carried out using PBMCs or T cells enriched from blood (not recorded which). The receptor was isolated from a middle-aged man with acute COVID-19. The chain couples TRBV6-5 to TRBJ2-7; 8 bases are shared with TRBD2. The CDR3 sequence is CACGGTTSYEQYF. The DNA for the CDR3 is TGTGCCTGCGGGGGGACTACCTCCTACGAGCAGTACTTC.